What follows describes a single T cell receptor beta chain. The sample originates from a study of T cells in Graves' hyperthyroidism and ophthalmopathy. RNA transcripts provided the source from which TCR beta CDR3 regions were amplified. During a first-round RT-PCR of the TCR CDR3, the HTBI primer set was used. In TCRdb, the multiplex PCR reads were re-called with MiXCR into one record per CDR3 protein. The table shows hundreds of thousands of distinct CDR3 sequences, with about 14% occurring only once. Germline CDR1 is DFQATT and CDR2 is SNEGSKA (reference sequence). The CDR3 consists of 14 residues. Unmatched junction bases numbered 7, after V lost 0 bases and J lost 7 bases. PBMCs stemmed from about 9.5 ml fresh peripheral blood.

This sequence joins TRBV20-1 and TRBJ2-3; TRBD1 matches 7 bases. This TCR was sampled from a woman aged 18-29 years with Graves' hyperthyroidism. The specimen was blood. The CDR3 protein is CSAREEGGGYTQYF. CDR3 DNA: TGCAGTGCTAGAGAAGAAGGGGGCGGGTATACGCAGTATTTT.